One and the same sample provided the 28 T cell receptor beta chains below, sequenced in a study of CD8 T cells in ankylosing spondylitis. TCRdb reprocessed the 5' RACE reads with MiXCR, giving one entry per CDR3 protein. The table has roughly 220,000 distinct CDR3 sequences, roughly a tenth seen once. What was sequenced was blood, either unsorted or a sorted T cell fraction (not recorded which). These receptors all come from a male donor with ankylosing spondylitis or in good health (not recorded which).

This clonotype has a count of ten or more. The chain couples TRBV6-5 to TRBJ1-1; 10 nucleotides match TRBD1. The CDR3 is 17 residues long. The J segment lost 5 bases and the V segment lost 2 bases, leaving 11 bases of the junction unmatched. Germline assignment: CDR1 MNHEY and CDR2 SVGAGI. The CDR3 DNA sequence: TGTGCCAGCAGTTACCTCAGGACAGGGGGAAAGGAGACTGAAGCTTTCTTT. Translation: CASSYLRTGGKETEAFF.

This clonotype showed up just a few times. The V gene is TRBV15, the J gene TRBJ2-1; either TRBD1 or TRBD2 may fit D (5 bases each). The germline V gene encodes CDR1 LNHNV and CDR2 YYDKDF (reference sequence). Between the trimmed V and J ends, which lost 0 bases and 10 bases, there was a span of 13 bases. This CDR3 is 14 amino acids long. This chain's CDR3 is CATSRESRGQEQFF. DNA of the CDR3: TGTGCCACCAGCAGAGAGTCCCGGGGCCAGGAGCAGTTCTTC.

This clonotype was recorded many times. V gene TRBV12-3 or TRBV12-4 combines with J gene TRBJ1-1, with D perhaps matching TRBD1 (6 bases). Trimming left V 3 bases short and J 10 bases short, with 12 bases between. The CDR3 sequence is 12 residues long. The CDR3 loop is CASSFGGARAFF. The DNA of the CDR3 is TGTGCCAGCAGTTTCGGGGGGGCAAGAGCTTTCTTT.

The genes are TRBV20-1 and TRBJ2-1; 9 bases are shared with TRBD1. The CDR3 has 20 residues. V lost 1 base and J lost 5; bases outside the gene matches: 21. Germline V gives CDR1 DFQATT, CDR2 SNEGSKA (reference sequence). The DNA for the CDR3 is TGCAGTGCTAGAGTTCCCCCTGACAGGGGGGTTCGAGGACCTCACAATGAGCAGTTCTTC. This sequence encodes CSARVPPDRGVRGPHNEQFF.

This chain uses TRBV10-3 with TRBJ2-3, with 7 bases fitting TRBD1. This CDR3 contains 14 residues. V was pared by 9 bases and J by 2 bases, with 8 bases of the junction left unmatched. The V gene's germline CDR1 is ENHRY and CDR2 SYGVKD. The CDR3 DNA reads as TGTGCCATTGGGACAGAAGGAAACACAGATACGCAGTATTTT. This encodes CAIGTEGNTDTQYF.

This clonotype has just a few counts. The V gene is TRBV28, the J gene TRBJ2-1; TRBD1 or TRBD2 may be the D gene (6 bases each). Germline loops: CDR1 MDHEN, CDR2 SYDVKM. V lost 6 bases and J 15 bases, leaving 21 bases between the germline ends. The CDR3 totals 13 residues. This CDR3 is CASREGQIPRGFF. In DNA, the CDR3 is TGTGCCAGCAGGGAGGGACAAATCCCTCGCGGGTTCTTC.

The chain joins TRBV15 to TRBJ2-3; 7 nucleotides agree with TRBD2. The CDR3 runs 15 residues. Germline trimming cut 8 bases from V and 6 bases from J; bases unmatched to any gene: 14. Germline CDR1 LNHNV, CDR2 YYDKDF (reference sequence). As DNA, the CDR3 is TGTGCCACCTCTGGCCTCGGACTGGGGGGGGATACGCAGTATTTT. Its protein product is CATSGLGLGGDTQYF.

The CDR3 here is CASSDRQAGEQYF. The CDR3 nucleotides are TGTGCCAGCAGCGATCGACAGGCGGGCGAGCAGTACTTC. The chain joins TRBV7-2 to TRBJ2-7, with D possibly being TRBD1 (6 bases). CDR1 SGHTA and CDR2 FQGNSA come from the germline V gene. V was shortened by 5 bases and J by 6 bases, with 14 bases between the two germline ends. The CDR3 is made up of 13 amino acids.

This clonotype showed up just a few times. The V gene is TRBV9, the J gene TRBJ1-4; D possibly corresponds to TRBD1 (6 bases). In germline, CDR1 is SGDLS, CDR2 YYNGEE. V lost 4 bases, J lost 7 bases, and 14 bases lay in between. The CDR3 is 14 amino acids. CDR3 region: CASSPAGGSEKLFF. The CDR3 nucleotides read TGTGCCAGCAGCCCAGCCGGGGGCTCTGAAAAACTGTTTTTT.

This clonotype was seen many times. This chain uses TRBV12-3 or TRBV12-4 with TRBJ2-1; 11 positions match TRBD2. The CDR3 extends over 16 amino acids. Unmatched junction bases numbered 8, after V lost 3 bases and J lost 7 bases. The CDR3 DNA reads as TGTGCCAGCAGTTTGAGTTTAGCGGGGGGGCATAATGAGCAGTTCTTC. This translates into CASSLSLAGGHNEQFF.

This clonotype was seen only a few times. V usage is TRBV7-9 and J usage is TRBJ2-7, with D hard to call. There are 13 residues in the CDR3. Trimming removed 6 bases at V and 2 bases at J, with 11 bases between. CDR1 SEHNR and CDR2 FQNEAQ come from the germline V gene (reference sequence). Written as DNA, the CDR3 is TGTGCCAGCAGTTATGGGGAAGCCTACGAGCAGTACTTC. It translates to CASSYGEAYEQYF.

Remarks on this clonotype: It may be a read error: a sequence one base away is much more abundant. V usage is TRBV12-3 or TRBV12-4 and J usage is TRBJ2-2; D is unresolved. CDR3 length: 12 amino acids. Deletions cut 7 bases from V and 6 bases from J, with 9 bases between. As DNA, the CDR3 is TGTGCCAGCAATTCGTCAGCCGGGGAGCTGTTTTTT. Translated: CASNSSAGELFF.

V usage is TRBV11-2 and J usage is TRBJ2-1, with D possibly TRBD2 on 7 matching bases. This CDR3 has 15 amino acids. Germline values: CDR1 SGHAT, CDR2 FQNNGV. Trimming stripped 8 bases from V and 6 bases from J, with 20 bases between. The CDR3 DNA reads TGTGCCAGCGTCCTATGGAGGGGGGGCCCCAATGAGCAGTTCTTC. Its translation is CASVLWRGGPNEQFF.

This sequence joins TRBV12-3 or TRBV12-4 and TRBJ1-1, with a tentative D call TRBD1 (5 bases). Trimming removed 5 bases from V and 2 bases from J, with 15 bases in between. CDR3 length: 15 residues. The CDR3 DNA sequence: TGTGCCAGCAGTGACCGGGACGGACTAAACACTGAAGCTTTCTTT. The encoded protein is CASSDRDGLNTEAFF.

This clonotype was seen many times. This chain links TRBV7-9 with TRBJ2-1, with a weak D call TRBD1 (5 bases). CDR3 length equals 14 residues. V was cut by 7 bases and J by 6 bases, with 16 bases left in between. Germline values: CDR1 SEHNR, CDR2 FQNEAQ (reference sequence). CDR3 region: CASTLATGRNEQFF. Written as DNA, the CDR3 is TGTGCCAGCACCCTCGCTACAGGTCGCAATGAGCAGTTCTTC.

This clonotype has just a few counts. The V and J genes are TRBV3-1 and TRBJ2-2; no clear D gene. The V gene's germline CDR1 is LGHDT and CDR2 YNNKEL (reference sequence). The CDR3 totals 13 residues. Deletions cut 4 bases from V and 3 bases from J, with 6 bases between. The DNA of the CDR3 is TGTGCCAGCAGCCCCCTAGACACCGGGGAGCTGTTTTTT. Translating it yields CASSPLDTGELFF.

This clonotype showed up just a few times. This chain links TRBV3-1 with TRBJ2-7; 10 bases are a match to TRBD1. J gave up 5 bases and V 2 bases, and 9 bases lay outside the gene matches. The CDR3 consists of 16 residues. The germline CDR1 and CDR2 sequences are LGHDT and YNNKEL (reference sequence). The CDR3 bases are TGTGCCAGCAGCCAACTTATGGGACAGGGGTACCACGAGCAGTACTTC. Amino acids: CASSQLMGQGYHEQYF.

This clonotype was counted many times. V and J are TRBV7-2 and TRBJ2-3, with 9 positions matching TRBD2. Germline V gene data show CDR1 as SGHTA and CDR2 as FQGNSA. The CDR3 loop spans 15 amino acids. Trimming at V came to 5 bases and at J to 4 bases, leaving 7 bases not matched to a gene. The CDR3 region has the DNA TGTGCCAGCAGCCTTCAGCGGGGGGTCTCAGATACGCAGTATTTT. This encodes CASSLQRGVSDTQYF.

At least ten counts were recorded for this clonotype. This chain connects TRBV5-1 to TRBJ1-1, with a weak D call TRBD1 (5 bases). From germline, CDR1 is SGHRS and CDR2 YFSETQ. Trimming pared 2 bases from V and 5 bases from J, leaving 28 bases between. This CDR3 contains 19 residues. CDR3 DNA: TGCGCCAGCAGCTTTCCCCCGCCGGGGGACTCCAGCACCCGGACTGAAGCTTTCTTT. Protein sequence: CASSFPPPGDSSTRTEAFF.

This clonotype has more than one count but fewer than ten. The V call is TRBV20-1, the J call TRBJ1-2, with TRBD1 as a possible D gene (6 bases). This CDR3 is 12 amino acids long. Looked up from germline, CDR1 is DFQATT and CDR2 is SNEGSKA (reference sequence). V shed 6 bases and J shed 4 bases, with 12 bases lying between them. CDR3 DNA: TGCAGTGCGACGGGGGGGCTCTATGGCTACACCTTC. This translates into CSATGGLYGYTF.

This clonotype has ten or more counts. The chain recombines TRBV29-1 with TRBJ1-2; D gene uncertain. Germline V gives CDR1 SQVTM, CDR2 ANQGSEA. The CDR3 runs 11 residues. V gave up 4 bases and J gave up 5 bases, with 8 bases separating them. The CDR3 DNA sequence: TGCAGCGTTGTTACCGGGTATGGCTACACCTTC. It encodes CSVVTGYGYTF. Filled out from reference TRBV29-1 and TRBJ1-2, the complete variable domain reads SAVISQKPSRDICQRGTSLTIQCQVDSQVTMMFWYRQQPGQSLTLIATANQGSEATYESGFVIDKFPISRPNLTFSTLTVSNMSPEDSSIYLCSVVTGYGYTFGSGTRLTVV.

As to this clonotype: Its ends do not fully match the called genes, so a read error is possible. The rearrangement joins TRBV5-5 to TRBJ2-3, with 9 bases lining up with TRBD1. This CDR3 contains 14 residues. The germline V gene has CDR1 SGHKS and CDR2 YYEKEE (reference sequence). The DNA for the CDR3 is TGTGCCATCAGCTCCGACAGGGGGACAGATACGCAGTATTTT. It codes for CAISSDRGTDTQYF.

Many counts were recorded for this clonotype. V gene TRBV11-1 combines with J gene TRBJ1-2; D remains ambiguous. The CDR3 has 11 amino acids. Trimming shortened V by 3 bases and J by 8 bases, and 7 bases separated the two germline ends. The germline V gene has CDR1 SGHAT and CDR2 FQDESV (reference sequence). The CDR3 protein is CASSFNGGYTF. The CDR3 DNA is TGTGCCAGCAGCTTTAATGGAGGCTACACCTTC.

The sample holds many counts of this clonotype. The J gene is TRBJ1-5, the V gene TRBV5-6; no firm D call. The CDR3 has 15 amino acids. Trimming took off 0 bases at V and 2 bases at J, with 9 bases between the two ends. The germline CDR1 and CDR2 sequences are SGHDT and YYEEEE. The CDR3 DNA sequence: TGTGCCAGCAGCTTGGGGGTAAAGGGCAATCAGCCCCAGCATTTT. Its translation: CASSLGVKGNQPQHF.

This clonotype showed up many times. The CDR3 coding sequence is TGTGCCAGCAGTTCACCTCATGTCAGGAACAATGAGCAGTTCTTC. Protein sequence: CASSSPHVRNNEQFF. This sequence joins TRBV28 and TRBJ2-1; D uncertain. The V end lost 4 bases, the J end lost 5 bases, and 15 bases lay between the germline ends. CDR3 length equals 15 residues. Germline CDR1 is MDHEN and CDR2 is SYDVKM.

This clonotype has more than one count but fewer than ten. V usage is TRBV3-1 and J usage is TRBJ2-3, with TRBD2 matching over 9 bases. Trimming removed 1 base from V and 4 bases from J; junction bases left unmatched: 6. Germline V gene data show CDR1 as LGHDT and CDR2 as YNNKEL (reference sequence). There are 16 residues in the CDR3. CDR3 coding DNA: TGTGCCAGCAGCCAAGTTGGCGGGGGGGTGCCAGATACGCAGTATTTT. It translates to CASSQVGGGVPDTQYF.

About this clonotype: Germline and junction disagree at one end, which may indicate a read error. The rearrangement joins TRBV7-7 to TRBJ2-5; TRBD2 matches at 11 bases. The CDR3 is made up of 15 amino acids. Germline-derived CDR1 and CDR2 are SSHAT and FNYEAQ (reference sequence). This CDR3 reads CASSLAGGPPVTQYF. The CDR3 nucleotides are TGTGCTAGCAGCTTAGCGGGGGGGCCCCCTGTGACCCAGTACTTC.

V and J are TRBV12-3 or TRBV12-4 and TRBJ2-7, with 13 nucleotides matching TRBD2. The J segment lost 2 bases and the V segment lost 4 bases, leaving 2 bases of the junction unmatched. This CDR3 is 15 amino acids long. For the CDR3, the DNA is TGTGCCAGCAGTTCCGGACTAGCGGGGGCCTACGAGCAGTACTTC. Translated, it gives CASSSGLAGAYEQYF.